The TCR beta chain described here comes from a study of blood T cell repertoires in COVID-19. Study details: Acute and convalescent COVID-19 specimens originated in the United States, Italy and Spain. PBMCs, B-cell-depleted T cells, or T cells provided the cDNA or gDNA that made up the material.

Patients of the Seattle cohort, enrolled during active infection, were followed longitudinally. The ends lost 3 bases at V and 0 bases at J; junction bases unmatched: 5. The CDR3 is 16 amino acids. Germline V lookup: CDR1 SGDLS, CDR2 YYNGEE. Original processing notes: Amplification from reference gene primers served as the basis for estimated nucleated cell counts. Libraries were prepared by immunoSEQ multiplex PCR; TCRdb keeps only in-frame clonotypes and omits some of them. V and J calls and clone size are copied from that table; D and trimming were computed from the DNA. The sample includes 300,000 to 400,000 clones, around 89% of them seen just once. This clone was observed a single time.

Sequences were obtained from peripheral blood. This sequence was found in a woman in her thirties with COVID-19, enrolled during active disease. The chain has TRBV9 and TRBJ2-2; 7 bases agree with TRBD1. The CDR3 here is CASSAGQEPNTGELFF. CDR3 nucleotide sequence: TGTGCCAGCAGCGCAGGACAGGAACCGAACACCGGGGAGCTGTTTTTT.